These 24 T cell receptor beta chains share one sample of origin, sequenced in a study of high-grade serous ovarian cancer treatment subgroups. Tumor tissue was taken before any definitive surgery or chemotherapy was given. Data came from immunoSEQ multiplex PCR; TCRdb stores just in-frame clones and leaves some out. In the table there are 5,000 or so clones, around 66% of which are singletons. Sequencing was performed on tumor tissue. All receptors come from a human donor with high-grade serous ovarian cancer.

This rearrangement joins TRBV7-9 to TRBJ2-7; 14 bases fit TRBD2. Germline loops: CDR1 SEHNR, CDR2 FQNEAQ (reference sequence). Trimming cost V 3 bases and J 4 bases; bases outside gene matches: 11. This CDR3 comprises 18 residues. The CDR3, as DNA: TGTGCCAGCAGCTTGGGACTAGCGGGAGCTGGTGGCTCATACGAGCAGTACGTC. This encodes CASSLGLAGAGGSYEQYV.

The V and J genes are TRBV9 and TRBJ2-1; 8 bases align to TRBD2. Per the germline V gene, CDR1 is SGDLS and CDR2 is YYNGEE. Trimming took 3 bases from V and 4 from J; bases not matched to a gene: 6. The CDR3 spans 15 residues. The CDR3 DNA reads as TGTGCCAGCAGCGCAAGCGGGAGTATTTACAATGAGCAGTTCTTC. Translation: CASSASGSIYNEQFF.

The chain joins TRBV5-4 to TRBJ1-1, with 7 bases that match TRBD1. The ends lost 4 bases at V and 0 bases at J; junction bases unmatched: 6. CDR1 is SGHNT and CDR2 is YYREEE in the germline V gene (reference sequence). The CDR3 has 15 amino acids. In DNA, the CDR3 is TGTGCCAGCAGCCGAAATGACAGGGTGAACACTGAAGCTTTCTTT. Protein product: CASSRNDRVNTEAFF.

The V and J genes are TRBV6-4 and TRBJ2-3, with TRBD1 identical over 11 bases. There are 13 residues in the CDR3. CDR1 is MRHNA and CDR2 is SNTAGT in the germline V gene. J lost 3 bases, V lost 8 bases, and 1 base had no gene match. The CDR3 loop is CASRDRGTDTQYF. Here the CDR3 DNA reads TGTGCCAGCCGGGACAGGGGGACAGATACGCAGTATTTT.

The count of this clone is one. V usage is TRBV4-2 and J usage is TRBJ1-2; perhaps TRBD1 as D (6 bases). The CDR3 extends over 15 amino acids. V was cut by 0 bases and J by 5 bases, with 13 bases left in between. In germline, CDR1 is LGHNA, CDR2 YNFKEQ. CDR3 sequence (DNA): TGTGCCAGCAGCCAAGATTACAGGGCTGTATATGGCTACACCTTC. Protein sequence: CASSQDYRAVYGYTF.

The rearrangement links TRBV4-1 to TRBJ1-5; no firm D call. This CDR3 is built from 15 residues. In germline, CDR1 is MGHRA, CDR2 YSYEKL. Trimming left V 1 base short and J 7 bases short, with 14 bases between. The CDR3 DNA sequence: TGCGCCAGCAGCCAAGGCCATTACACGAACCAGCCCCAGCATTTT. Translating it yields CASSQGHYTNQPQHF.

The chain couples TRBV14 to TRBJ2-7, with D tentatively TRBD2 (5 bases). From germline, CDR1 is SGHDN and CDR2 FVKESK. Trimming cost V 4 bases and J 3 bases, with 10 bases left between them. The CDR3 consists of 13 residues. DNA for the CDR3: TGTGCCAGCAGCCCACTCGGGGTCTACGAGCAGTACGTC. It specifies CASSPLGVYEQYV.

The rearrangement links TRBV4-1 to TRBJ2-1; D is perhaps TRBD1 or TRBD2 (6 bases each). The CDR3 runs 14 residues. Trimming left V 2 bases short and J 7 bases short, with 12 bases between. Germline V lookup: CDR1 MGHRA, CDR2 YSYEKL. The CDR3 sequence: CASSQIVGGNEQFF. As DNA, the CDR3 is TGCGCCAGCAGCCAAATAGTAGGGGGGAATGAGCAGTTCTTC.

This clone is medium-sized (0.01 to 0.1%) in the sample. The chain uses TRBV7-2 and TRBJ1-1; D ambiguous. The CDR3 has 11 residues. Germline CDR1 reads SGHTA; CDR2 reads FQGNSA. V was trimmed by 8 bases and J by 0 bases, leaving 4 bases between them. CDR3 sequence (DNA): TGTGCCAGCGGGGTGAACACTGAAGCTTTCTTT. This translates into CASGVNTEAFF. Combining the CDR3 with reference TRBV7-2 and TRBJ1-1 gives the whole variable domain GAGVSQSPSNKVTEKGKDVELRCDPISGHTALYWYRQSLGQGLEFLIYFQGNSAPDKSGLPSDRFSAERTGGSVSTLTIQRTQQEDSAVYLCASGVNTEAFFGQGTRLTVV.

This clone was seen a handful of times. This chain connects TRBV27 to TRBJ2-1; TRBD2 matches 10 bases. This CDR3 region has 17 residues. Germline V gene data show CDR1 as MNHEY and CDR2 as SMNVEV (reference sequence). The ends lost 3 bases at V and 0 bases at J; junction bases unmatched: 5. As DNA, the CDR3 is TGTGCCAGCAGTTTTAAAAGGACTAGCGGCTCCTACAATGAGCAGTTCTTC. Its translation is CASSFKRTSGSYNEQFF.

This clone showed up just once. One end of the junction varies from germline; a read error may be responsible. The J gene is TRBJ2-7, the V gene TRBV2, with a possible D match to TRBD2 (5 bases). This CDR3 contains 16 residues. Germline CDR1 SNHLY, CDR2 FYNNEI. The CDR3 sequence is CASSARDGLDSHEQYF. The CDR3 region has the DNA TGTGCCAGCAGTGCTAGAGACGGACTCGACTCCCACGAGCAGTACTTC.

The rearrangement joins TRBV18 to TRBJ2-1; the match to TRBD2 covers 14 bases. Germline assignment: CDR1 KGHSH and CDR2 LQKENI. V lost 3 bases and J lost 7; bases outside the gene matches: 8. There are 17 residues in the CDR3. The CDR3: CASSPGLAGAGGNEQFF. The DNA for the CDR3 is TGTGCCAGCTCACCGGGACTAGCGGGAGCGGGGGGAAATGAGCAGTTCTTC.

J is TRBJ2-1 and V is TRBV20-1; D is uncertain. The ends were cut back, 2 bases at V and 5 bases at J, with 4 bases in the middle. This CDR3 is 11 amino acids long. Germline CDR1 and CDR2: DFQATT and SNEGSKA (reference sequence). The CDR3 protein is CSARLNNEQFF. CDR3 DNA sequence: TGCAGTGCTAGATTAAACAATGAGCAGTTCTTC.

The chain has TRBV18 and TRBJ2-3; D is uncertain. Germline V gene lookup returns CDR1 KGHSH and CDR2 LQKENI. This CDR3 has 16 residues. Between the trimmed V and J ends, which lost 3 bases and 5 bases, there was a span of 18 bases. In DNA form, the CDR3 reads TGTGCCAGCTCACCTCTCGATCGGACGGTTGGAGATACGCAGTATTTT. This sequence encodes CASSPLDRTVGDTQYF.

The gene calls are TRBV7-2 and TRBJ2-1; possibly TRBD2 for D (5 bases). Germline values: CDR1 SGHTA, CDR2 FQGNSA. The length of the CDR3 is 14 residues. V was pared by 3 bases and J by 1 base, with 7 bases between. CDR3 bases: TGTGCCAGCAGCTTCCGGGGTTCCTACAATGAGCAGTTCTTC. This gives the protein CASSFRGSYNEQFF. The full variable domain, rest sourced from reference TRBV7-2 and TRBJ2-1, is GAGVSQSPSNKVTEKGKDVELRCDPISGHTALYWYRQSLGQGLEFLIYFQGNSAPDKSGLPSDRFSAERTGGSVSTLTIQRTQQEDSAVYLCASSFRGSYNEQFFGPGTRLTVL.

V usage is TRBV7-8 and J usage is TRBJ2-7; the D gene is possibly TRBD2 (5 bases). V shed 1 base and J shed 1 base, with 11 bases lying between them. From germline, CDR1 is SGHVS and CDR2 FQNEAQ. The CDR3 extends over 15 amino acids. The chain's CDR3 is CASSLEDGLSYEQYV. For the CDR3, the DNA is TGTGCCAGCAGCTTAGAGGATGGACTTTCCTACGAGCAGTACGTC.

The chain is built from TRBV7-9 and TRBJ2-2; TRBD2 agrees at 11 bases. Germline CDR1 and CDR2: SEHNR and FQNEAQ (reference sequence). After removal of 4 bases from V and 5 bases from J, the junction contained 15 bases not matched to a gene. This CDR3 comprises 19 residues. The CDR3 DNA is TGTGCCAGCAGCTCTAGTGGGGGGGGGCTAGCGGGAGGAACCGGGGAGCTGTTTTTT. Amino acid sequence: CASSSSGGGLAGGTGELFF.

This clone turned up a few times. V usage is TRBV18 and J usage is TRBJ2-3; 9 bases map to TRBD2. V was pared by 5 bases and J by 4 bases, with 10 bases of the junction left unmatched. This CDR3 contains 16 residues. CDR1 and CDR2 (germline): KGHSH, LQKENI. The CDR3 nucleotides read TGTGCCAGCTCAACGTCTCGGGGCGGGAGGGCAGATACGCAGTATTTT. It translates to CASSTSRGGRADTQYF.

The J gene is TRBJ1-1, the V gene TRBV6-5, with 8 bases fitting TRBD1. The V gene's germline CDR1 is MNHEY and CDR2 SVGAGI. CDR3 length: 15 residues. Germline trimming cut 8 bases from V and 1 base from J; bases unmatched to any gene: 9. The CDR3 nucleotides are TGTGCCAGCCGTTTCTCGGACAGGGCGAACACTGAAGCTTTCTTT. Translating gives CASRFSDRANTEAFF.

This sequence joins TRBV4-3 and TRBJ1-6; D gene uncertain. With 1 base removed from V and 4 bases from J, the gap between germline ends came to 2 bases. CDR3 length: 13 amino acids. Germline V gene lookup returns CDR1 LGHNA and CDR2 YSLEER. The CDR3 DNA sequence: TGCGCCAGCAGCCAAGCTTATAATTCACCCCTCCACTTT. Its protein product is CASSQAYNSPLHF.

This clone showed up just a few times. The chain carries TRBV19 and TRBJ1-2; the match to TRBD1 covers 9 bases. The V and J ends lost 6 bases and 3 bases, in that order; junction bases with no gene match: 11. CDR1 is LNHDA, CDR2 SQIVND, per germline (reference sequence). The CDR3 runs 16 residues. CDR3 in amino acids: CASRIETGGAHYGYTF. CDR3 sequence (DNA): TGTGCCAGTAGGATTGAAACAGGGGGCGCCCACTATGGCTACACCTTC.

The chain recombines TRBV5-6 with TRBJ2-7, with 9 bases aligning to TRBD2. This CDR3 spans 14 amino acids. Trimming cost V 4 bases and J 4 bases; bases outside gene matches: 6. Germline V gene data show CDR1 as SGHDT and CDR2 as YYEEEE. CDR3 DNA sequence: TGTGCCAGCAGCCAACTAGCGGGCGTTTACGAGCAGTACTTC. This codes for CASSQLAGVYEQYF.

This sequence joins TRBV16 and TRBJ1-1; 7 bases agree with TRBD1. The CDR3 has 15 amino acids. The germline V gene encodes CDR1 KGHSY and CDR2 FQNENV. J gave up 0 bases and V 4 bases, and 5 bases lay outside the gene matches. CDR3 amino acids: CASSLQGGMNTEAFF. DNA of the CDR3: TGTGCCAGCAGCCTCCAGGGGGGCATGAACACTGAAGCTTTCTTT.

For the CDR3, the DNA is TGTGCCAGTAGTACTAAAGCTTCCCTAGCGGGATCTTTCGGCTCCTACAATGAGCAGTTCTTC. Translating it yields CASSTKASLAGSFGSYNEQFF. The gene calls are TRBV19 and TRBJ2-1; 9 bases are a match to TRBD2. The CDR3 consists of 21 residues. Germline V gives CDR1 LNHDA, CDR2 SQIVND (reference sequence). V was pared by 4 bases and J by 0 bases, with 19 bases of the junction left unmatched.